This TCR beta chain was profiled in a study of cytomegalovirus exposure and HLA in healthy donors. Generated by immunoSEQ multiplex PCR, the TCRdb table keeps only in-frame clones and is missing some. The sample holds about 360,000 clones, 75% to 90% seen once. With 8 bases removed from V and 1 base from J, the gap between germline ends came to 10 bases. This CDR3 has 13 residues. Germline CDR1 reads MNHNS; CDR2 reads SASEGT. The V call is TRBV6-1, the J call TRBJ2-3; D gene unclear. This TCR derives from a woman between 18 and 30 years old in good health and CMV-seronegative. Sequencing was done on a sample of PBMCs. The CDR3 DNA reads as TGTGCCAGCGGAGTCATTCGCACAGATACGCAGTATTTT. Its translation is CASGVIRTDTQYF.